The T cell receptor beta chain under discussion was sequenced for a study of Ad26.COV2.S vaccination and SARS-CoV-2 variants. General study results and limits: Assessments of TCR breadth and depth may have underestimated the total T cell responses.

Treatment described: some 20 received Ad26.COV2.S at low or high dose, single or two shots; several received placebo; per-sample allocation not given. Samples analyzed were those drawn on day 63 after the first vaccine or placebo injection. For this clone: What it binds is unknown.

Profiled with immunoSEQ multiplex PCR; TCRdb holds only in-frame clones, not every one. The sample has about 350,000 clones; about 88% are singletons. This clonotype was obtained from a person aged 18-60 years who received the Ad26.COV2.S COVID-19 vaccine or a placebo. The specimen was peripheral blood, collected in a trial of Ad26.COV2.S vaccine versus placebo.

For the CDR3, the DNA is TGTGCCAGCTTGCCGGGACAGGCACGGGACACTGAAGCTTTCTTT. It codes for CASLPGQARDTEAFF. This rearrangement joins TRBV18 to TRBJ1-1, with TRBD1 identical over 8 bases. This CDR3 comprises 15 residues. Germline V gives CDR1 KGHSH, CDR2 LQKENI. After removal of 7 bases from V and 3 bases from J, the junction contained 10 bases not matched to a gene.